Listed below are T cell receptor beta chains from one sample, sequenced in a study of T cell repertoires in cytomegalovirus infection. MiXCR, applied by TCRdb to the reads, yields one record per CDR3 protein. Altogether hundreds of thousands of distinct CDR3 sequences are present, 32% being singletons, with the ten largest covering 9.5% to 15%. Their antigens remain unidentified. The source material was cultured CD8+ T cells from PBMCs, sampled from culture after CMV antigen stimulation. The receptors stem from a human donor in good health (CMV status not recorded). Some clones in this sample may be carry-over from other donors' samples. The CDR3 runs from the conserved cysteine through the conserved F or W. D genes are given only for firm matches. Clone size is given for some rows only: seen once, a few or many times, or a class if the clone is expanded.

j_call clone_size d_call v_call cdr3_nt cdr3_aa
TRBJ2-1 once TRBD1 TRBV20-1 TGCAGTGCTAAGGACAGGGGCACCTACAATGAGCAGTTCTTC CSAKDRGTYNEQFF
TRBJ1-4 few NA TRBV4-1 TGCGCCAGCAGCCAAGTTCTAACCAATGAAAAACTGTTTTTT CASSQVLTNEKLFF
TRBJ1-2 NA NA TRBV12-3/TRBV12-4 TGTGCCAGCAGTCCGAACAGCTTCTATGGCTACACCTTC CASSPNSFYGYTF
TRBJ1-3 few NA TRBV20-1 TGCAGTGCTAGCCTCGCTATAGGGGCCCACACCATATATTTT CSASLAIGAHTIYF
TRBJ1-2 NA NA TRBV9 TGTGCCAGCACCTCCCCCGGCACTAACTATGGCTACACCTTC CASTSPGTNYGYTF
TRBJ1-1 few NA TRBV6-5 TGTGCCAGCAGTTACTGGGTGAACACTGAAGCTTTCTTT CASSYWVNTEAFF
TRBJ2-3 few TRBD1 TRBV4-1 TGCGCCACCTCGTGGACAGGTCCCACAGATACGCAGTATTTT CATSWTGPTDTQYF
TRBJ2-5 few TRBD2 TRBV19 TGTGCCAGTAGTCCCCGGGGAGGGAAAGAGACCCAGTACTTC CASSPRGGKETQYF
TRBJ1-5 NA NA TRBV5-4 TGTGCCAGCAGCTTGGACAAGGGGCTAGGTCAGCCCCAGCATTTT CASSLDKGLGQPQHF
TRBJ1-1 few NA TRBV6-1 TGTGCCAGCAGATCTATTATGGGGGGCAACACTGAAGCTTTCTTT CASRSIMGGNTEAFF
TRBJ1-2 NA TRBD1 TRBV20-1 TGCAGTGCTAGAGATACGGACAGGGGCTACTATGGCTACACCTTC CSARDTDRGYYGYTF
TRBJ1-1 NA NA TRBV6-5 TGTGCCAGCACCAACGGCAGATCTCTGAACACTGAAGCTTTCTTT CASTNGRSLNTEAFF
TRBJ1-5 many NA TRBV7-2 TGTGCCAGCAGCTTAGTAGGGCTGTATAGCAATCAGCCCCAGCATTTT CASSLVGLYSNQPQHF
TRBJ2-5 NA NA TRBV6-5 TGTGCCAGCAGTTTCGGTAGCGGTCCGGAGACCCAGTACTTC CASSFGSGPETQYF
TRBJ2-3 many NA TRBV7-6 TGTGCCAGCAGCTTAGATCGTCGGGGGGCTTCAGATACGCAGTATTTT CASSLDRRGASDTQYF
TRBJ1-4 NA NA TRBV5-1 TGCGCCAGCAGCACTACTGCAGGGCACGAAAAACTGTTTTTT CASSTTAGHEKLFF
TRBJ2-5 NA NA TRBV29-1 TGCAGCGTTGACAGGGGAACGGGTGAGACCCAGTACTTC CSVDRGTGETQYF
TRBJ2-1 few NA TRBV27 TGTGCCAGCAATCTCCTCGGGGGAAACAATGAGCAGTTCTTC CASNLLGGNNEQFF
TRBJ2-7 few TRBD1 TRBV6-1 TGTGCCAGCAGACCAGGGACAGGGGGAATCGACGAGCAGTACTTC CASRPGTGGIDEQYF
TRBJ2-1 many TRBD1 TRBV7-6 TGTGCCAGCAGCCTCCGACAGGGAACCTACAATGAGCAGTTCTTC CASSLRQGTYNEQFF
TRBJ2-7 NA NA TRBV7-6 TGTGCCAGCAGCCCCGAGGCAGGGAGATACGAGCAGTACTTC CASSPEAGRYEQYF
TRBJ1-2 few NA TRBV6-1 TGTGCCAGCAGTTCTTTTAGTAGCTATGGCTACACCTTC CASSSFSSYGYTF
TRBJ1-4 NA TRBD1 TRBV11-2 TGTGCCAGCAGCTTAGGTTCATCGGGACAGTATAATGAAAAACTGTTTTTT CASSLGSSGQYNEKLFF
TRBJ1-6 few TRBD1 TRBV6-1 TGTGCCAGCAGCGCCGGACAGGGTACGCCACCCCTCCACTTT CASSAGQGTPPLHF
TRBJ1-4 few TRBD1 TRBV7-8 TGTGCCAGCAGCCCAGATGGACAGGGGGAAAACGAACTGTTTTTT CASSPDGQGENELFF
TRBJ1-6 NA NA TRBV5-1 TGCGCCAGCAGCTTGGACACTACAGGAAATTCACCCCTCCACTTT CASSLDTTGNSPLHF
TRBJ2-5 NA NA TRBV11-2 TGTGCCAGCAGCCCAAATGCCGGGACACGAACCAATTGGGAGACCCAGTACTTC CASSPNAGTRTNWETQYF
TRBJ1-1 NA NA TRBV12-3/TRBV12-4 TGTGCCAGCAGTTTCGGGGGCCTGGCTTTCTTT CASSFGGLAFF
TRBJ1-6 NA NA TRBV28 TGTGCCAGCAGTTTATATCTTGGCGACCAACTTAATTCACCCCTCCACTTT CASSLYLGDQLNSPLHF
TRBJ2-6 NA NA TRBV5-8 TGTGCCAGCAGTCTTCCCAGGGGCGGCTCTGGGGCCAACGTCCTGACTTTC CASSLPRGGSGANVLTF
TRBJ1-2 NA NA TRBV7-9 TGTGCCAGCAGCTTAGGAGGGACTTCTTATGGCTACACCTTC CASSLGGTSYGYTF
TRBJ1-1 many NA TRBV9 TGTGCCAGCAGCGTAGGCCTCTGGGGGGATACTGAAGCTTTCTTT CASSVGLWGDTEAFF
TRBJ2-5 NA TRBD2 TRBV9 TGTGCCAGCAGCGCTGGGACTAGCGGGGGTAGAGAGACCCAGTACTTC CASSAGTSGGRETQYF
TRBJ2-6 NA NA TRBV25-1 TGTGCCAGCAGTGATCCCTTCACCACAGGGAGCTCTGGGGCCAACGTCCTGACTTTC CASSDPFTTGSSGANVLTF
TRBJ2-2 few NA TRBV19 TGTGCCAGTAGGTACAGGCGCGGGAACACCGGGGAGCTGTTTTTT CASRYRRGNTGELFF
TRBJ1-1 NA NA TRBV27 TGTGCCAACAGTTCCCTCTCGACCCGGTCTTTGAACACTGAAGCTTTCTTT CANSSLSTRSLNTEAFF
TRBJ2-1 few NA TRBV6-1 TGTGCCAGCAGTTTAAGCCCCGGCGGGGCGAGCTCCTACAATGAGCAGTTCTTC CASSLSPGGASSYNEQFF
TRBJ2-3 few NA TRBV27 TGTGCCAGCAGTGTCTCGACAGGTCGGGGGGACGATACGCAGTATTTT CASSVSTGRGDDTQYF